This T cell receptor (beta chain) is from a study of shared clonotypes between healthy human individuals. Germline assignment: CDR1 MDHEN and CDR2 SYDVKM. This CDR3 region has 16 residues. V shed 1 base, J shed 2 bases, and the junction held 5 bases outside the gene matches. Source study methods: Junction-only sequences without quality scores came from ImmunoSEQ, so filtering differed. Profiling relied on immunoSEQ multiplex PCR, and the TCRdb table lists in-frame clones only, not all of them. V and J calls and clone size are those listed in that table; D and trimming were worked out from the DNA. The sample holds over a million clones; about 84% are singletons and the top ten take 0.61%. This clone was observed a handful of times.

Sequenced sample: memory CD4+ T cells from PBMCs. Subset here: CD45RA-negative fraction. The rearrangement uses TRBV28 and TRBJ2-3, with 8 bases fitting TRBD1. This clonotype originated in a man aged 18 to 30 in good health. Some clones in this sample may be carry-over from other donors' samples. The CDR3 loop reads CASSLLPRGPTDTQYF. DNA for the CDR3: TGTGCCAGCAGTTTATTGCCCAGGGGGCCCACAGATACGCAGTATTTT.